One sample yielded the 6 T cell receptor beta chains listed below, sequenced in a study of preoperative IRX-2 immunotherapy in early breast cancer. This sample's treatment: preoperative locoregional IRX-2 cytokine immunotherapy. This table comes from immunoSEQ multiplex PCR, and its TCRdb copy is limited to in-frame clones, with some not included. This table holds approximately 98,000 clones, 70% to 90% found once. Sequenced material: tumor tissue, taken after IRX-2 immunotherapy. Receptors originate from a human donor with breast cancer.

The CDR3 loop is CSVKRGVTGGGSYEQYF. The CDR3 bases are TGCAGCGTCAAAAGAGGGGTAACAGGGGGCGGCTCCTACGAGCAGTACTTC. The chain carries TRBV29-1 and TRBJ2-7; 9 nucleotides line up with TRBD1. CDR3 size: 17 residues. Germline V gene sequence: CDR1 SQVTM, CDR2 ANQGSEA. The V segment lost 6 bases and the J segment 0 bases; nucleotides outside the gene matches: 15.

The chain joins TRBV29-1 to TRBJ2-7; 8 bases are shared with TRBD2. J lost 3 bases, V lost 2 bases, and 9 bases had no gene match. The CDR3 is 15 residues long. Germline V CDR1 and CDR2: SQVTM, ANQGSEA. The CDR3 reads CSVERGSGSLYEQYF. CDR3 nucleotide sequence: TGCAGCGTTGAACGAGGGAGCGGGAGTCTCTACGAGCAGTACTTC.

The CDR3 sequence is CASSLRGGKGNQPQHF. The DNA of the CDR3 is TGTGCCAGCAGTCTTCGAGGGGGCAAGGGCAATCAGCCCCAGCATTTT. This chain links TRBV28 with TRBJ1-5; 7 nucleotides line up with TRBD1. V shed 5 bases, J shed 2 bases, and the junction held 9 bases outside the gene matches. The germline gives CDR1 MDHEN, CDR2 SYDVKM. CDR3 length: 16 amino acids.

V gene TRBV6-8 combines with J gene TRBJ1-5; D possibly corresponds to TRBD1 (5 bases). Germline assignment: CDR1 MNHGY and CDR2 SAAAGT. The CDR3 length is 14 residues. V lost 2 bases to trimming and J lost 7 bases, with 12 bases between them. The CDR3 region has the DNA TGTGCCAGCAGTTACGAGGCAGGGCAACAGCCCCAGCATTTT. Its translation is CASSYEAGQQPQHF.

The V and J genes are TRBV28 and TRBJ1-2; 8 nucleotides agree with TRBD1. The CDR3 has 16 amino acids. Germline CDR1 MDHEN, CDR2 SYDVKM. V shed 6 bases and J 4 bases; nucleotides not matched to a gene: 13. The CDR3: CASSRLTPGGTYGYTF. CDR3 nucleotides: TGTGCCAGCAGCCGACTGACCCCAGGGGGCACCTATGGCTACACCTTC.

This CDR3 reads CASSLVASGGGYTF. CDR3 in DNA: TGCGCCAGCAGCTTGGTAGCGTCAGGGGGAGGCTACACCTTC. V gene TRBV5-1 combines with J gene TRBJ1-2; 7 nucleotides line up with TRBD1. The germline V gene encodes CDR1 SGHRS and CDR2 YFSETQ. CDR3 length: 14 amino acids. Trimming cost V 0 bases and J 8 bases; bases outside gene matches: 7.